A single sample gave rise to the 18 T cell receptor beta chains below, sequenced in a study of OX40 agonist ivuxolimab in advanced cancers. Assay: immunoSEQ multiplex PCR; the TCRdb copy retains only in-frame clones and omits some. The data show 100,000 to 110,000 clones, around 91% seen once. The material sequenced was CD4+ or CD8+ T cells sorted from blood, taken in a trial of the OX40 agonist ivuxolimab. The receptors originated from an adult with an advanced solid tumor such as melanoma, head and neck, liver or kidney cancer.

The V call is TRBV6-1, the J call TRBJ2-7; 8 bases map to TRBD1. V gave up 7 bases and J gave up 2 bases; unmatched junction bases: 10. The CDR3 spans 15 residues. The germline V gene has CDR1 MNHNS and CDR2 SASEGT. CDR3 DNA: TGTGCCAGCACCGGAAAGACAGGGGCGACCTACGAGCAGTACTTC. It codes for CASTGKTGATYEQYF.

The chain combines TRBV19 with TRBJ1-5; 11 nucleotides agree with TRBD1. This CDR3 has 16 residues. The V gene's germline CDR1 is LNHDA and CDR2 SQIVND (reference sequence). Trimming at V came to 4 bases and at J to 6 bases, leaving 8 bases not matched to a gene. CDR3 sequence (DNA): TGTGCCAGTAGTACCGCCGGGACAGGGGGAGGTCAGCCCCAGCATTTT. As protein: CASSTAGTGGGQPQHF.

The chain is built from TRBV30 and TRBJ2-7; 8 bases match TRBD1. The CDR3 runs to 11 residues. The germline V gene has CDR1 GTSNPN and CDR2 SVGIG (reference sequence). CDR3 protein: CAWDRSYEQYF. CDR3 nucleotides: TGTGCGTGGGACAGGAGCTACGAGCAGTACTTC.

The chain links TRBV29-1 to TRBJ2-6; D ambiguous. Germline V lookup: CDR1 SQVTM, CDR2 ANQGSEA. The CDR3 loop spans 18 amino acids. V was trimmed by 4 bases and J by 1 base, leaving 20 bases between them. The CDR3 protein is CSVATFTDVPSGANVLTF. Written as DNA, the CDR3 is TGCAGCGTTGCAACTTTCACAGACGTACCATCTGGGGCCAACGTCCTGACTTTC. Based on the CDR3 plus reference TRBV29-1 and TRBJ2-6, the full variable domain is SAVISQKPSRDICQRGTSLTIQCQVDSQVTMMFWYRQQPGQSLTLIATANQGSEATYESGFVIDKFPISRPNLTFSTLTVSNMSPEDSSIYLCSVATFTDVPSGANVLTFGAGSRLTVL.

The CDR3 nucleotides read TGTGCCAGAAGCCCGCGGCAGAGGGAGTTTTGTGAAGCTTTCTTT. This sequence encodes CARSPRQREFCEAFF. J is TRBJ1-1 and V is TRBV5-3; D uncertain. TRBV5-3 is placed among ORFs of uncertain function. With 4 bases removed from V and 7 bases from J, the gap between germline ends came to 20 bases. This CDR3 has 15 residues.

The chain couples TRBV5-4 to TRBJ2-3, with D possibly being TRBD1 (5 bases). This CDR3 has 13 amino acids. Trimming took 1 base from V and 4 from J, leaving 7 bases between them. Germline V gives CDR1 SGHNT, CDR2 YYREEE (reference sequence). The CDR3 region has the DNA TGTGCCAGCAGCTTGAGGGGATCAGATACGCAGTATTTT. Amino acids: CASSLRGSDTQYF.

This CDR3 reads CASSNARQNTEAFF. CDR3 sequence (DNA): TGTGCCAGCAGCAACGCACGTCAAAACACTGAAGCTTTCTTT. The gene calls are TRBV2 and TRBJ1-1, with no clear D. The CDR3 contains 14 residues. V shed 6 bases and J shed 2 bases, with 13 bases lying between them. Per germline, CDR1 SNHLY and CDR2 FYNNEI. The full variable domain, rest sourced from reference TRBV2 and TRBJ1-1, is EPEVTQTPSHQVTQMGQEVILRCVPISNHLYFYWYRQILGQKVEFLVSFYNNEISEKSEIFDDQFSVERPDGSNFTLKIRSTKLEDSAMYFCASSNARQNTEAFFGQGTRLTVV.

The CDR3 is CATSRDSPVQETQYF. The CDR3 coding sequence is TGTGCCACCAGCAGAGATTCGCCCGTACAAGAGACCCAGTACTTC. The V gene is TRBV15, the J gene TRBJ2-5; D uncertain. V was shortened by 0 bases and J by 2 bases, with 10 bases between the two germline ends. CDR1 and CDR2 from the germline V gene are LNHNV and YYDKDF (reference sequence). This CDR3 spans 15 amino acids.

V usage is TRBV21-1 and J usage is TRBJ1-2; TRBD1, the table's D call, lacks a check against the DNA. TRBV21-1 represents a pseudogene. The CDR3 is made up of 14 amino acids. The CDR3 sequence: CASSKGRDRAGYTF. CDR3 sequence (DNA): TGTGCCAGCAGCAAAGGAAGGGACAGGGCGGGCTACACCTTC.

V and J are TRBV6-1 and TRBJ2-1; D is uncertain. The CDR3 has 10 amino acids. V was trimmed by 8 bases and J by 8 bases, leaving 7 bases between them. CDR1 is MNHNS, CDR2 SASEGT, per germline. The CDR3 protein is CASSIHEQFF. CDR3 DNA sequence: TGTGCCAGCTCCATTCATGAGCAGTTCTTC.

The chain has TRBV5-4 and TRBJ2-2; D unresolved. V was cut by 4 bases and J by 4 bases, with 14 bases left in between. CDR3 length: 15 residues. Looked up from germline, CDR1 is SGHNT and CDR2 is YYREEE (reference sequence). Here the CDR3 reads CASSTDQRLTGELFF. DNA for the CDR3: TGTGCCAGCAGCACGGACCAGCGCCTCACCGGGGAGCTGTTTTTT.

This clone has only one observation. This rearrangement joins TRBV13 to TRBJ1-1; D ambiguous. The germline V gene has CDR1 PRHDT and CDR2 FYEKMQ (reference sequence). This CDR3 contains 14 residues. Trimming cost V 6 bases and J 5 bases, with 16 bases left between them. The CDR3 coding sequence is TGTGCCAGCAGAAAAGTAGGAGGCCCAACTGAAGCTTTCTTT. Translated: CASRKVGGPTEAFF. Complete variable domain (other parts from reference TRBV13 and TRBJ1-1): AAGVIQSPRHLIKEKRETATLKCYPIPRHDTVYWYQQGPGQDPQFLISFYEKMQSDKGSIPDRFSAQQFSDYHSELNMSSLELGDSALYFCASRKVGGPTEAFFGQGTRLTVV.

The chain links TRBV30 to TRBJ2-2, with 8 bases aligning to TRBD2. CDR3 length: 16 residues. Germline CDR1 GTSNPN, CDR2 SVGIG (reference sequence). The V and J ends lost 0 bases and 3 bases, in that order; junction bases with no gene match: 6. This chain's CDR3 is CAWSVLTSGYTGELFF. The CDR3 DNA is TGTGCCTGGAGTGTACTCACTAGCGGCTACACCGGGGAGCTGTTTTTT.

This chain uses TRBV5-1 with TRBJ1-1; TRBD1 agrees at 7 bases. Germline values: CDR1 SGHRS, CDR2 YFSETQ. Germline trimming cut 4 bases from V and 1 base from J; bases unmatched to any gene: 10. This CDR3 has 16 residues. CDR3 amino acids: CASSPDPTGWNTEAFF. The CDR3 DNA is TGCGCCAGCAGCCCCGACCCGACAGGGTGGAACACTGAAGCTTTCTTT. The complete variable domain, with remaining parts taken from reference TRBV5-1 and TRBJ1-1, reads KAGVTQTPRYLIKTRGQQVTLSCSPISGHRSVSWYQQTPGQGLQFLFEYFSETQRNKGNFPGRFSGRQFSNSRSEMNVSTLELGDSALYLCASSPDPTGWNTEAFFGQGTRLTVV.

About this clone itself: A read error may account for a junction end that differs from germline. The chain employs TRBV6-5 and TRBJ2-5; D is uncertain. CDR1 is MNHEY and CDR2 is SVGAGI in the germline V gene. The CDR3 loop spans 11 amino acids. The CDR3 loop reads CASSYHETQYF. DNA of the CDR3: TGTGCCAGCAGTTACCACGAGACCCAGTACTTC.

The chain is built from TRBV2 and TRBJ1-1; D perhaps matches TRBD1 (5 bases). This CDR3 spans 17 amino acids. Trimming removed 5 bases at V and 2 bases at J, with 21 bases between. CDR1 is SNHLY, CDR2 FYNNEI, per germline. The CDR3 bases are TGTGCCAGCAGTAAGGACATAAAGATCGGACTCAACACTGAAGCTTTCTTT. It translates to CASSKDIKIGLNTEAFF.

The V and J genes are TRBV6-1 and TRBJ2-1; 8 nucleotides match TRBD1. The J segment lost 9 bases and the V segment lost 6 bases, leaving 7 bases of the junction unmatched. Germline lookup yields CDR1 MNHNS and CDR2 SASEGT. The CDR3 runs 13 residues. Written as DNA, the CDR3 is TGTGCCAGCAGGGACAGGGAGATTGGTGAGCAGTTCTTC. Protein sequence: CASRDREIGEQFF.

The chain couples TRBV7-8 to TRBJ2-2; D gene unclear. Trimming cost V 5 bases and J 14 bases, with 15 bases left between them. Germline lookup yields CDR1 SGHVS and CDR2 FQNEAQ. The CDR3 totals 12 residues. CDR3 in amino acids: CASSQGLPELFF. CDR3 DNA: TGTGCCAGCAGCCAAGGTCTTCCCGAACTGTTTTTT.